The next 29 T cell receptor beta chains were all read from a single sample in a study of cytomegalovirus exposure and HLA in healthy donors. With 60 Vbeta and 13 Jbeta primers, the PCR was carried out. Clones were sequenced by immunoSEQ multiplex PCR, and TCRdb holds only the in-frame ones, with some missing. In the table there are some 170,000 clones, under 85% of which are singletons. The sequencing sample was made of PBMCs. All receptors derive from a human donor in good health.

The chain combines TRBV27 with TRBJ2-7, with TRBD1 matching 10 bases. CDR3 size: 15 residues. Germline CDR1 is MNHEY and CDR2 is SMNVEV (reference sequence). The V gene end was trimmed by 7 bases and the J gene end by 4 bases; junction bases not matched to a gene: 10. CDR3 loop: CASKTDRGLGYEQYF. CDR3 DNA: TGTGCCAGCAAGACCGACAGGGGGCTCGGGTACGAGCAGTACTTC.

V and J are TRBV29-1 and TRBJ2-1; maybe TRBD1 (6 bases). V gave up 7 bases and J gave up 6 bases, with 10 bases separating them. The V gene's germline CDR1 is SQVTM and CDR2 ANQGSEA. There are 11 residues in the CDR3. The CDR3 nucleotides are TGCAGCGCGGCCAGGGGCAATGAGCAGTTCTTC. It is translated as CSAARGNEQFF.

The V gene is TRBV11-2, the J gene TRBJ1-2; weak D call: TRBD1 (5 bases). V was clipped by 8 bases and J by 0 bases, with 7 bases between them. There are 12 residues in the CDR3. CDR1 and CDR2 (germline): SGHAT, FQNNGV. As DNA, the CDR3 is TGTGCCAGCGGGGGGGCTAACTATGGCTACACCTTC. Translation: CASGGANYGYTF.

CDR3 DNA: TGTGCCAGCAGCTTGGACAGGGGGAGAAATGGCTACACCTTC. Protein: CASSLDRGRNGYTF. This chain joins TRBV7-9 and TRBJ1-2, with 10 bases identical to TRBD1. V lost 3 bases and J lost 6; bases outside the gene matches: 4. The CDR3 spans 14 residues. CDR1 SEHNR and CDR2 FQNEAQ come from the germline V gene (reference sequence).

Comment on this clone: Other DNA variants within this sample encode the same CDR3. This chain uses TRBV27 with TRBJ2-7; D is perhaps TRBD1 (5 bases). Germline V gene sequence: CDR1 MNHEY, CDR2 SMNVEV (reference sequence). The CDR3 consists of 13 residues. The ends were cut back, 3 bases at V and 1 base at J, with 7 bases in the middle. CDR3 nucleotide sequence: TGTGCCAGCAGTTTCAGGGATTCCTACGAGCAGTACTTC. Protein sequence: CASSFRDSYEQYF.

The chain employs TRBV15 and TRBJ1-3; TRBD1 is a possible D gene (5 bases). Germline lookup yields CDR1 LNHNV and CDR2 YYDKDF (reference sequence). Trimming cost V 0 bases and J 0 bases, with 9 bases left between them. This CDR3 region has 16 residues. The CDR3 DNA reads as TGTGCCACCAGCAGAGACACAGGTACCTCTGGAAACACCATATATTTT. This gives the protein CATSRDTGTSGNTIYF.

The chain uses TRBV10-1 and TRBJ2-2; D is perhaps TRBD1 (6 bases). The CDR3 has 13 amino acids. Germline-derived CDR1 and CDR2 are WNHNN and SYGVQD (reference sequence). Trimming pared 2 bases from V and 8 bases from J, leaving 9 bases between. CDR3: CASSEIQGGELFF. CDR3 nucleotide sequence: TGCGCCAGCAGTGAGATCCAGGGGGGGGAGCTGTTTTTT.

The CDR3 DNA reads TGTGCCAGCAGCTTAGTTGGACTAGCGGGGGGCCCTAGCACAGATACGCAGTATTTT. This encodes CASSLVGLAGGPSTDTQYF. The chain couples TRBV7-2 to TRBJ2-3; TRBD2 agrees at 14 bases. With 1 base clipped from V and 0 bases from J, the junction kept 6 bases outside the gene matches. This CDR3 is built from 19 residues. The germline gives CDR1 SGHTA, CDR2 FQGNSA.

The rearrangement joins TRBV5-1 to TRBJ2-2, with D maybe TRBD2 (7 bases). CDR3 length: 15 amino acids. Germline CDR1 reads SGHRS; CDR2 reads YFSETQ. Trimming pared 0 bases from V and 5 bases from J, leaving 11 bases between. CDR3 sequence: CASSLVAGATGELFF. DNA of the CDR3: TGCGCCAGCAGCTTGGTGGCGGGGGCAACCGGGGAGCTGTTTTTT.

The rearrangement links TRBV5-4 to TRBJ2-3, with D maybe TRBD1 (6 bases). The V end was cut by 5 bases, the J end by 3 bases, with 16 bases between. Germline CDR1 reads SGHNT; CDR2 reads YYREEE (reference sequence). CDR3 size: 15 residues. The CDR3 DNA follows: TGTGCCAGCAGGGCACAAAACAGGGAGACAGATACGCAGTATTTT. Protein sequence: CASRAQNRETDTQYF.

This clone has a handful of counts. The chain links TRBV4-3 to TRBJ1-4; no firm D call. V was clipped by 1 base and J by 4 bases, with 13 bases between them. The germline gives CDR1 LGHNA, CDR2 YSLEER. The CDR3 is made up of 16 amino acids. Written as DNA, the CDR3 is TGCGCCAGCAGCCAAGGGGAGGGCAACGGTAATGAAAAACTGTTTTTT. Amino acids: CASSQGEGNGNEKLFF.

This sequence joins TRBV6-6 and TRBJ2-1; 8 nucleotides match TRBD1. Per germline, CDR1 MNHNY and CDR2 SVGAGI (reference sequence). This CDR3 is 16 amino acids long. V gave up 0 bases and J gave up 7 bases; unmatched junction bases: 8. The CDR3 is CASSYSKDRDTNEQFF. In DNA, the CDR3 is TGTGCCAGCAGTTACTCGAAGGACAGGGATACAAATGAGCAGTTCTTC.

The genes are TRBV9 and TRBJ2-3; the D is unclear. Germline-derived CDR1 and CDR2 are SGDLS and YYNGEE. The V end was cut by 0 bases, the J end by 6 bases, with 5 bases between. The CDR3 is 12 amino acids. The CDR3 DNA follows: TGTGCCAGCAGCGTAGTCCAGGATACGCAGTATTTT. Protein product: CASSVVQDTQYF. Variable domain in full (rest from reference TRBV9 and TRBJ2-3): DSGVTQTPKHLITATGQRVTLRCSPRSGDLSVYWYQQSLDQGLQFLIQYYNGEERAKGNILERFSAQQFPDLHSELNLSSLELGDSALYFCASSVVQDTQYFGPGTRLTVL.

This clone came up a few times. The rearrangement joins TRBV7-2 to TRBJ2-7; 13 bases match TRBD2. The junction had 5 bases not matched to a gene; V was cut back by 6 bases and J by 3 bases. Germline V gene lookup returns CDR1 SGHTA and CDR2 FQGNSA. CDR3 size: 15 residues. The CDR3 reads CASSPGLAGYYEQYF. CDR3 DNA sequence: TGTGCCAGCAGTCCGGGACTAGCGGGGTACTACGAGCAGTACTTC.

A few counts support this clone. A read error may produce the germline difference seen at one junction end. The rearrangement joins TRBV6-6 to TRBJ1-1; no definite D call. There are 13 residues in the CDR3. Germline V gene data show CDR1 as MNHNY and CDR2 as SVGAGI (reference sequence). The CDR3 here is CASSSSLAGDSPF. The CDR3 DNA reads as TGTGCCAGCAGTTCCTCATTGGCCGGCGACTCCCCCTTT.

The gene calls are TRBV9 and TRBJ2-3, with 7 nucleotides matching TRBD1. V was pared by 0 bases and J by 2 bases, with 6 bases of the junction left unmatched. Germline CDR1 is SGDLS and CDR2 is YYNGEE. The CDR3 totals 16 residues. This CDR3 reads CASSVGAGGDTDTQYF. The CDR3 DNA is TGTGCCAGCAGCGTAGGGGCAGGGGGAGACACAGATACGCAGTATTTT.

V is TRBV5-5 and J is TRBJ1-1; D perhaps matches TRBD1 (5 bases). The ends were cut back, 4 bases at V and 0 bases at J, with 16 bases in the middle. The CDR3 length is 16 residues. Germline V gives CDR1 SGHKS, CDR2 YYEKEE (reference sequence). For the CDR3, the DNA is TGTGCCAGCAGCCAAACCGAGGGACTGCTGAACACTGAAGCTTTCTTT. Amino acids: CASSQTEGLLNTEAFF.

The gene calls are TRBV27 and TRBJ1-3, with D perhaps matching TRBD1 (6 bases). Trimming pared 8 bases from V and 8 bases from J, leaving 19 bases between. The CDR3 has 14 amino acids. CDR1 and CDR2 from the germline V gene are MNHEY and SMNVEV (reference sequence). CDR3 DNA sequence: TGTGCCAGCGGGGACAAGTCTGCTGGGGACACCATATATTTT. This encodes CASGDKSAGDTIYF.

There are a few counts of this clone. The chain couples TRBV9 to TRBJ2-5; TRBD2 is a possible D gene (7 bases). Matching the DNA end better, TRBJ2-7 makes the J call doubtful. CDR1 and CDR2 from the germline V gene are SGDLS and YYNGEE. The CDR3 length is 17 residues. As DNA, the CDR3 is TGTGCCAGCAGCGTTGGGGGGTGGGCGGGGGCCTCCTACGAGCAGTACTTC. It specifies CASSVGGWAGASYEQYF.

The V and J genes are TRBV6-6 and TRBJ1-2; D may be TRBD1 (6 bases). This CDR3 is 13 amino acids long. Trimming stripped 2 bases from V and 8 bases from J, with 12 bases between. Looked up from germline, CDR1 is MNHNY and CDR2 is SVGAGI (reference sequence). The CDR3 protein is CASSYTGSGGYTF. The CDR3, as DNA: TGTGCCAGCAGTTACACAGGGTCCGGAGGCTACACCTTC.

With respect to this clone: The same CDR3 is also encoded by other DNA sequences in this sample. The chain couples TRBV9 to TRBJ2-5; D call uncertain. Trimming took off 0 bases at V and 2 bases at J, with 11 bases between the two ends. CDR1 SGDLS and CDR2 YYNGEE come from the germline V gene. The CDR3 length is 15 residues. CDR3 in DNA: TGTGCCAGCAGCGTAGTGGGCACGGCACAAGAGACCCAGTACTTC. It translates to CASSVVGTAQETQYF.

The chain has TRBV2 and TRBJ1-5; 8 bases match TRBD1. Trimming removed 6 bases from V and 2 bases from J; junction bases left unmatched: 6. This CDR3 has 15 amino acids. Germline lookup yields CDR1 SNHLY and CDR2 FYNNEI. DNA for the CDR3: TGTGCCAGCAGCAGGGGGCGCGGAGGCAATCAGCCCCAGCATTTT. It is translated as CASSRGRGGNQPQHF.

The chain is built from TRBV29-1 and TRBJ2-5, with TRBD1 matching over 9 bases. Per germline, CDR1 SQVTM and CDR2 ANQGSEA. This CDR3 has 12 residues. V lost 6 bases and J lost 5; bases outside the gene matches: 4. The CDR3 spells CSVQGADETQYF. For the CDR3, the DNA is TGCAGCGTACAGGGGGCAGATGAGACCCAGTACTTC.

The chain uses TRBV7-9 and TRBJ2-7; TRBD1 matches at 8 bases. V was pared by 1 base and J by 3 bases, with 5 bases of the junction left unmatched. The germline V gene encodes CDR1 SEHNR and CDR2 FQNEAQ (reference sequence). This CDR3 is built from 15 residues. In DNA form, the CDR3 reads TGTGCCAGCAGCTTAGACGGGACAGGAGACTACGAGCAGTACTTC. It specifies CASSLDGTGDYEQYF.

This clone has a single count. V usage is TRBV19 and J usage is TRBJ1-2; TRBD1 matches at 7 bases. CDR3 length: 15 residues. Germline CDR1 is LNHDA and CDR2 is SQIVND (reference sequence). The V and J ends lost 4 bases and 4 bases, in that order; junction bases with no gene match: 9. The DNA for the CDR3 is TGTGCCAGTAGTACCGGACAGGCACATGGCTATGGCTACACCTTC. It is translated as CASSTGQAHGYGYTF.

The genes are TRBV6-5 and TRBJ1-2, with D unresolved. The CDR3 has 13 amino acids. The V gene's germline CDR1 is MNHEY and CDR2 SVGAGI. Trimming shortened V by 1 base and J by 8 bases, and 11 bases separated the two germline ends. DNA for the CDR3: TGTGCCAGCAGTTACTTAAGTACGGGAGGCTACACCTTC. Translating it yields CASSYLSTGGYTF.

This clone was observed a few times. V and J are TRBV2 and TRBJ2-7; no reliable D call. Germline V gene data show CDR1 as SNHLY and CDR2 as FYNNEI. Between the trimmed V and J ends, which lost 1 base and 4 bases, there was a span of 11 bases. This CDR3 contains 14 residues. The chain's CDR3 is CASSEDVDQYEQYF. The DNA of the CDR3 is TGTGCCAGCAGTGAAGACGTCGATCAGTACGAGCAGTACTTC.

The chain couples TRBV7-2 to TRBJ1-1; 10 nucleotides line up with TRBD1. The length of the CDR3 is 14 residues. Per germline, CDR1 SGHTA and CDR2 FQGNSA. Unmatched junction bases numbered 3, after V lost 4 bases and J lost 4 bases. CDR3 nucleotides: TGTGCCAGCAGCTACGGACAGGGGGGCACTGAAGCTTTCTTT. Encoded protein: CASSYGQGGTEAFF.

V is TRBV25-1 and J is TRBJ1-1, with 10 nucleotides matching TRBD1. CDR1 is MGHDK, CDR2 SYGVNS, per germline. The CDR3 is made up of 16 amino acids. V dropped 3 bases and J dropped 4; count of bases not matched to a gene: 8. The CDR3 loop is CASSDAGTGVVTEAFF. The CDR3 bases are TGTGCCAGCAGTGATGCCGGGACAGGGGTTGTCACTGAAGCTTTCTTT.